One and the same sample provided the 2 T cell receptor beta chains below, sequenced in a study of CD8 T cells in Susac syndrome. An amount of RNA that ranged from roughly 0.5 to 1 ug was reverse transcribed with random hexamers. MiXCR was run by TCRdb on the immunoSEQ multiplex PCR reads, yielding one entry per CDR3 protein. The table shows about 60,000 distinct CDR3 sequences, with about 92% occurring only once. Sequenced sample: CD8+ T cells from PBMCs. The receptors were gathered from a human donor in good health.

The chain employs TRBV10-2 and TRBJ1-1; no clear D gene. CDR3 length equals 14 residues. Germline V gene sequence: CDR1 WSHSY, CDR2 SAAADI. The V end was cut by 0 bases, the J end by 6 bases, with 11 bases between. CDR3 nucleotide sequence: TGCGCCAGCAGTGAGTCGGGATTGGTAGCTGAAGCTTTCTTT. Protein sequence: CASSESGLVAEAFF.

The chain has TRBV7-2 and TRBJ2-7; D may be TRBD1 (5 bases). The CDR3 runs to 15 residues. Trimming stripped 3 bases from V and 2 bases from J, with 14 bases between. Germline V CDR1 and CDR2: SGHTA, FQGNSA. The CDR3 loop reads CASSFTGRAAYEQYF. CDR3 coding DNA: TGTGCCAGCAGCTTTACAGGCCGAGCCGCCTACGAGCAGTACTTC.